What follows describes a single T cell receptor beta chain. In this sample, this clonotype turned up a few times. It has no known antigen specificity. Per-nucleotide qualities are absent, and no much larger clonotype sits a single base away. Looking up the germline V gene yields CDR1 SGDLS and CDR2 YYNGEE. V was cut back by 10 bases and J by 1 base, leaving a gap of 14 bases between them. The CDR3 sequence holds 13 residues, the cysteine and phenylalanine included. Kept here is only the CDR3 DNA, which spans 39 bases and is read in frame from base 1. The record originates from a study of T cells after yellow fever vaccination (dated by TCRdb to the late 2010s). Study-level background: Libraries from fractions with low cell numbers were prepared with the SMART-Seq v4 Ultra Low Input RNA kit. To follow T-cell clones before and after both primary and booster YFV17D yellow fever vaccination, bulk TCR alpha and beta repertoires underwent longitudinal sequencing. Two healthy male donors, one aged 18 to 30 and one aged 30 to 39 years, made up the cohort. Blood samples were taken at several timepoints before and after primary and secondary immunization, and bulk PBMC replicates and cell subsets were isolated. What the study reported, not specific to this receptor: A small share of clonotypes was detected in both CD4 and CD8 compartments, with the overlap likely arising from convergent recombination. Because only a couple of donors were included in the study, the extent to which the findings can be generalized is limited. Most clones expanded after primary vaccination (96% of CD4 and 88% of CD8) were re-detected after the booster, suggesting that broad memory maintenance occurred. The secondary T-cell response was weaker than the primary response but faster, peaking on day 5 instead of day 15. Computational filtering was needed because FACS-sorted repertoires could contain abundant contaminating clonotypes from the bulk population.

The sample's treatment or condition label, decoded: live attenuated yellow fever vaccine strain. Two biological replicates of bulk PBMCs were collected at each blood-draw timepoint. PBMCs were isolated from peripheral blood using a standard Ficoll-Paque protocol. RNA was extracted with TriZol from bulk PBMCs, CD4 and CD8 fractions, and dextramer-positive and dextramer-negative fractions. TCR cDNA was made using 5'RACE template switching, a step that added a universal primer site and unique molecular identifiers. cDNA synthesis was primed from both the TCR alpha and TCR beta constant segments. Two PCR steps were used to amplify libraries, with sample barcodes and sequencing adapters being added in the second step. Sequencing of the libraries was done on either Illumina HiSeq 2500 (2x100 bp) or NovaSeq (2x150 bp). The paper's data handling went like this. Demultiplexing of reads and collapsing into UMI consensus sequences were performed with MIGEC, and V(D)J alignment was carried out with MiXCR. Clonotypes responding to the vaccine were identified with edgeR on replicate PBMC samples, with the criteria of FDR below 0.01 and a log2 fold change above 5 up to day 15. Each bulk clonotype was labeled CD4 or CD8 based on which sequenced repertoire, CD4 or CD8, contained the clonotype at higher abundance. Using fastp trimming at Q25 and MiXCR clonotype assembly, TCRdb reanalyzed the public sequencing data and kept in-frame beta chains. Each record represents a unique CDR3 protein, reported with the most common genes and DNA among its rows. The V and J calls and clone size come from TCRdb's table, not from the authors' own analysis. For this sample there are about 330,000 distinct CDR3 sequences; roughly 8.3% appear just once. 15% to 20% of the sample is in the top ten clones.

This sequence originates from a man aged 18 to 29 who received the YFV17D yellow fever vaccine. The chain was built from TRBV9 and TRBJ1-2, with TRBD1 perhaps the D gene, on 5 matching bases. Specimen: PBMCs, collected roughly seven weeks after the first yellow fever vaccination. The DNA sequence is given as TGTGCCTCAGGGAAGGGGCTTAACTATGGCTACACCTTC. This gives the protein CASGKGLNYGYTF.